This passage covers 20 T cell receptor beta chains from one sample sequenced in a study of response to subunit inactivated influenza vaccine. TCRdb analysed the RT-PCR reads with MiXCR anew, one entry per CDR3 protein. The data contain under 750,000 distinct CDR3 sequences, roughly 10% of them singletons. Source: PBMCs from blood, taken on the day of vaccination. These receptors were obtained from a man aged 45-65 years who received an inactivated influenza vaccine.

The rearrangement joins TRBV4-2 to TRBJ2-7; the match to TRBD2 covers 8 bases. The CDR3 has 18 residues. CDR1 LGHNA and CDR2 YNFKEQ come from the germline V gene. V lost 4 bases, J lost 3 bases, and 17 bases stayed unmatched. Here the CDR3 reads CASSRAPGLESAVYEQYF. As DNA, the CDR3 is TGTGCCAGCAGCCGGGCGCCGGGACTAGAATCTGCGGTCTACGAGCAGTACTTC.

The chain has TRBV9 and TRBJ2-1; 8 bases line up with TRBD2. Per the germline V gene, CDR1 is SGDLS and CDR2 is YYNGEE. V shed 3 bases, J shed 7 bases, and the junction held 12 bases outside the gene matches. The CDR3 totals 16 residues. The CDR3 DNA sequence: TGTGCCAGCAGCGGAGGAGGGGGACTAGGCCGGAATGAGCAGTTCTTC. It yields the protein CASSGGGGLGRNEQFF. The full variable domain, completed using reference TRBV9 and TRBJ2-1, is DSGVTQTPKHLITATGQRVTLRCSPRSGDLSVYWYQQSLDQGLQFLIQYYNGEERAKGNILERFSAQQFPDLHSELNLSSLELGDSALYFCASSGGGGLGRNEQFFGPGTRLTVL.

Points on this clonotype: Just one base apart from a much larger clone, this may be a read error. This chain connects TRBV4-1 to TRBJ1-5; D unclear. Looked up from germline, CDR1 is MGHRA and CDR2 is YSYEKL. The CDR3 covers 13 residues. V lost 5 bases to trimming and J lost 5 bases, with 10 bases between them. The CDR3 sequence: CASSVRPDQPQHF. The CDR3 bases are TGCGCCAGCAGCGTACGGCCTGATCAGCCCCAGCATTTT.

As concerns this clonotype: A much bigger clone sits one base away, suggesting this may be a read error. The CDR3 is CASSFVTSWSEQFF. For the CDR3, the DNA is TGTGCCAGCAGCTTCGTCACTAGTTGGAGTGAGCAGTTCTTC. V usage is TRBV5-5 and J usage is TRBJ2-1, with D tentatively TRBD2 (5 bases). Germline loops: CDR1 SGHKS, CDR2 YYEKEE (reference sequence). V dropped 2 bases and J dropped 9 bases, with 15 bases sitting between them. This CDR3 has 14 residues.

V gene TRBV11-1 combines with J gene TRBJ1-1; the D gene is possibly TRBD1 (5 bases). V lost 5 bases to trimming and J lost 8 bases, with 15 bases between them. CDR1 is SGHAT and CDR2 is FQDESV in the germline V gene (reference sequence). The CDR3 length is 13 residues. The CDR3 region has the DNA TGTGCCAGCAGCCCTCACACGCCAGGGGAAGCTTTCTTT. As protein: CASSPHTPGEAFF.

This clonotype showed up many times. The V and J genes are TRBV7-9 and TRBJ2-1; D is ambiguous. Trimming cost V 4 bases and J 3 bases, with 4 bases left between them. This CDR3 contains 12 residues. The germline V gene encodes CDR1 SEHNR and CDR2 FQNEAQ (reference sequence). CDR3 bases: TGTGCCAGCAGCTCTTTCTACAATGAGCAGTTCTTC. Translation gives CASSSFYNEQFF.

V is TRBV5-5 and J is TRBJ1-3, with D uncertain. CDR3 size: 15 residues. Trimming took off 0 bases at V and 4 bases at J, with 11 bases between the two ends. Germline CDR1 SGHKS, CDR2 YYEKEE (reference sequence). This chain's CDR3 is CASSLGPRFGNTIYF. CDR3 coding DNA: TGTGCCAGCAGCTTGGGCCCTAGGTTCGGAAACACCATATATTTT. The full variable domain, with the rest looked up from reference TRBV5-5 and TRBJ1-3, is DAGVTQSPTHLIKTRGQQVTLRCSPISGHKSVSWYQQVLGQGPQFIFQYYEKEERGRGNFPDRFSARQFPNYSSELNVNALLLGDSALYLCASSLGPRFGNTIYFGEGSWLTVV.

This clonotype was recorded a few times. The chain combines TRBV4-3 with TRBJ1-1, with D possibly matching TRBD1 (6 bases). Trimming took off 6 bases at V and 4 bases at J, with 18 bases between the two ends. CDR1 is LGHNA, CDR2 YSLEER, per germline. The CDR3 spans 15 residues. The CDR3 DNA sequence: TGCGCCAGCAGTCGGAGTACAGGGACTACCACTGAAGCTTTCTTT. It is translated as CASSRSTGTTTEAFF.

V is TRBV6-1 and J is TRBJ1-6; D may be TRBD1 (5 bases). V dropped 7 bases and J dropped 9 bases, with 16 bases sitting between them. Germline V gives CDR1 MNHNS, CDR2 SASEGT. This CDR3 is built from 14 residues. This chain's CDR3 is CASTKAGTGSPLHF. Written as DNA, the CDR3 is TGTGCCAGCACCAAGGCCGGGACCGGTTCACCCCTCCACTTT.

The CDR3 DNA sequence: TGTGCCAGCAGGGAGCGGAGCTCCTACAATGAGCAGTTCTTC. It yields the protein CASRERSSYNEQFF. The chain employs TRBV7-8 and TRBJ2-1; the D gene is possibly TRBD2 (5 bases). This CDR3 is 14 amino acids long. Deletions cut 6 bases from V and 0 bases from J, with 9 bases between. CDR1 SGHVS and CDR2 FQNEAQ come from the germline V gene.

The J gene is TRBJ1-2, the V gene TRBV7-9; tentatively, D is TRBD1 (6 bases). CDR1 is SEHNR, CDR2 FQNEAQ, per germline (reference sequence). CDR3 size: 16 residues. V lost 3 bases to trimming and J lost 4 bases, with 18 bases between them. CDR3 coding DNA: TGTGCCAGCAGCTTTTGGGGGGCAGGAAACGCCTATGGCTACACCTTC. Translated, it gives CASSFWGAGNAYGYTF.

The gene calls are TRBV9 and TRBJ2-1; maybe TRBD2 (6 bases). V was shortened by 3 bases and J by 4 bases, with 11 bases between the two germline ends. CDR1 is SGDLS, CDR2 YYNGEE, per germline. There are 14 residues in the CDR3. The chain's CDR3 is CASSGRDSYNEQFF. DNA for the CDR3: TGTGCCAGCAGCGGCCGGGACTCTTACAATGAGCAGTTCTTC.

The V gene is TRBV28, the J gene TRBJ2-3; D may be TRBD1 or TRBD2 (5 bases each). Germline CDR1 is MDHEN and CDR2 is SYDVKM. CDR3 length: 15 amino acids. V lost 6 bases to trimming and J lost 5 bases, with 18 bases between them. In nucleotides, the CDR3 is TGTGCCAGCAGAGAGCGACTGGGGGAGAGAGATACGCAGTATTTT. It encodes CASRERLGERDTQYF.

This clonotype has only a few counts. This chain connects TRBV10-1 to TRBJ2-7; 11 nucleotides match TRBD2. Looked up from germline, CDR1 is WNHNN and CDR2 is SYGVQD (reference sequence). The CDR3 loop spans 14 amino acids. V lost 10 bases, J lost 5 bases, and 10 bases stayed unmatched. This CDR3 is CAIPILAGEDEQYF. The CDR3 region has the DNA TGCGCCATCCCAATACTAGCGGGAGAAGACGAGCAGTACTTC.

This clonotype was seen a handful of times. The chain has TRBV29-1 and TRBJ2-5; D might be TRBD1 or TRBD2, each matching 5 bases. V lost 6 bases, J lost 4 bases, and 24 bases lay in between. CDR1 and CDR2 (germline): SQVTM, ANQGSEA. This CDR3 comprises 16 residues. CDR3 loop: CSVRRTSGQSGETQYF. As DNA, the CDR3 is TGCAGCGTCCGTAGGACAAGCGGTCAATCGGGAGAGACCCAGTACTTC.

This clonotype was detected only a few times. The chain couples TRBV29-1 to TRBJ2-7; perhaps TRBD2 as D (6 bases). Trimming removed 6 bases from V and 6 bases from J, with 12 bases in between. The CDR3 length is 11 residues. The germline CDR1 and CDR2 sequences are SQVTM and ANQGSEA. The CDR3 DNA follows: TGCAGCGTGGACTACGGGGGCGAGCAGTACTTC. This gives the protein CSVDYGGEQYF.

This clonotype was detected a few times. The chain couples TRBV7-2 to TRBJ2-5, with 10 bases that match TRBD1. This CDR3 is 17 amino acids long. Losses at the gene ends were 4 bases for V and 1 base for J; bases not matched to a gene: 9. Germline V gene sequence: CDR1 SGHTA, CDR2 FQGNSA. In nucleotides, the CDR3 is TGTGCCAGCAGCTCCGGGACCGGGACAGGGGTCCAAGAGACCCAGTACTTC. Translated: CASSSGTGTGVQETQYF.

Many counts were recorded for this clonotype. The chain recombines TRBV28 with TRBJ2-7; tentatively, D is TRBD1 or TRBD2 (6 bases each). This CDR3 region has 14 residues. CDR1 and CDR2 from the germline V gene are MDHEN and SYDVKM. With 2 bases removed from V and 4 bases from J, the gap between germline ends came to 12 bases. As DNA, the CDR3 is TGTGCCAGCAGTTTAGAGGAGGGGGTTTACGAGCAGTACTTC. Protein product: CASSLEEGVYEQYF.

CDR3 sequence reads: CSARLQGLAGGKQFF. The DNA of the CDR3 is TGCAGTGCTAGACTGCAGGGGCTAGCGGGGGGTAAGCAGTTCTTC. This chain connects TRBV20-1 to TRBJ2-1; TRBD2 agrees at 11 bases. The CDR3 totals 15 residues. CDR1 DFQATT and CDR2 SNEGSKA come from the germline V gene (reference sequence). V lost 2 bases and J lost 11; bases outside the gene matches: 11.

This clonotype has only a few counts. The chain is built from TRBV11-1 and TRBJ2-7, with 9 bases identical to TRBD2. Germline V lookup: CDR1 SGHAT, CDR2 FQDESV (reference sequence). The CDR3 has 14 residues. Trimming cost V 5 bases and J 7 bases; bases outside gene matches: 9. The CDR3 DNA follows: TGTGCCAGCAGCACATTAGCGGGAGCGGGGGAGCAGTACTTC. This translates into CASSTLAGAGEQYF.